This T cell receptor (beta chain) was obtained from a study of T cells expressing NK-cell markers. The overall study: Researchers got TCR beta repertoires out of sorted CD3+CD56+NKG2C+, CD3+CD56+NKG2C- and CD3+CD56-NKG2C+ T cells.

Per the germline V gene, CDR1 is ENHRY and CDR2 is SYGVKD. The CDR3 length is 13 residues. TCRdb reprocessed the 5' RACE reads and keeps a single row for each CDR3 protein, giving no DNA. This repertoire includes approximately 22,000 distinct CDR3 sequences. The chain combines TRBV10-3 with TRBJ2-2; the D call of TRBD2 rests on TCRdb alone, since no DNA is present to check it. Sequencing was carried out using blood T cells: a sorted CD56 or NKG2C T cell subset, CD4+ or CD8+ T cells, or bulk PBMC T cells (not recorded which). The TCR comes from a man aged 18-69 years in good health. This CDR3 is CATSLAGTGELFF.